Below, 16 T cell receptor beta chains from the same sample are listed, as sequenced in a study of T cells in women clearing cervical HPV infection. Sequencing used immunoSEQ multiplex PCR; TCRdb keeps in-frame clones, though not all of them. The sample has about 30,000 clones. Material for sequencing was blood buffy coat. The receptor set was obtained from a woman between 18 and 75 years old with a cervical HPV16 infection that either progressed to CIN3+ or cleared (not recorded which).

Concerning this clone: The read falls 3 residues short of the CDR3 end, and the missing part is taken from the germline J gene. The genes are TRBV5-1 and TRBJ2-2; perhaps TRBD2 as D (5 bases). This CDR3 is 15 amino acids long. Trimming cost V 1 base and J 1 base, with 8 bases left between them. Per germline, CDR1 SGHRS and CDR2 YFSETQ. CDR3 DNA (partial): TGCGCCAGCAGCTTGTCAGCGGAGAACACCGGGGAG. It encodes CASSLSAENTGE. The full CDR3 sequence reads CASSLSAENTGELFF. Full variable domain (rest looked up from reference TRBV5-1 and TRBJ2-2): KAGVTQTPRYLIKTRGQQVTLSCSPISGHRSVSWYQQTPGQGLQFLFEYFSETQRNKGNFPGRFSGRQFSNSRSEMNVSTLELGDSALYLCASSLSAENTGELFFGEGSRLTVL.

Comments on this clone: The read is 3 residues too short to cover the CDR3 end, so that end is filled in from the germline J gene. The genes are TRBV18 and TRBJ1-3; TRBD1 aligns across 8 bases. This CDR3 spans 15 amino acids. Germline-derived CDR1 and CDR2 are KGHSH and LQKENI. The V and J ends lost 4 bases and 2 bases, in that order; junction bases with no gene match: 4. The CDR3 DNA, read in part, is TGTGCCAGCTCACAGGACAGGGTCACTGGAAACACC. Residues: CASSQDRVTGNT. The CDR3 in its entirety is CASSQDRVTGNTIYF.

About this clone: The read ends 3 residues early relative to the CDR3; the germline J gene fills the gap. This chain joins TRBV28 and TRBJ2-1; 8 bases align to TRBD2. The CDR3 is 15 amino acids. V trimming: 6 bases; J trimming: 7 bases; junction bases outside the gene matches: 11. Looked up from germline, CDR1 is MDHEN and CDR2 is SYDVKM. The CDR3 bases that were read are TGTGCCAGCAGCATCGGACTAGCCGGGCAAAATGAG. Translation: CASSIGLAGQNE. The entire CDR3 protein is CASSIGLAGQNEQFF.

With respect to this clone: The missing CDR3 end, 3 residues past where the read stops, is filled in from the germline J gene. The gene calls are TRBV19 and TRBJ2-2; D gene unclear. Looked up from germline, CDR1 is LNHDA and CDR2 is SQIVND (reference sequence). CDR3 length: 15 residues. V was clipped by 9 bases and J by 1 base, with 15 bases between them. Incomplete CDR3 DNA: TGTGCCAGCAACACACCGCCTTGGAACACCGGGGAG. This codes for CASNTPPWNTGE. The whole CDR3 protein reads CASNTPPWNTGELFF.

With regard to this clone: The read ends 3 residues before the CDR3 terminus; that terminus is restored from the germline J gene. The gene calls are TRBV20-1 and TRBJ2-1; 10 bases agree with TRBD2. This CDR3 is built from 17 residues. The V segment lost 1 base and the J segment 1 base; nucleotides outside the gene matches: 7. CDR1 is DFQATT and CDR2 is SNEGSKA in the germline V gene (reference sequence). CDR3 bases read: TGCAGTGCTAGAGGAGCTAGCGGGAGTCAGTCCTACAATGAG. The encoded protein is CSARGASGSQSYNE. The full CDR3 reads CSARGASGSQSYNEQFF.

Comments on this clone: Read coverage stops 3 residues before the CDR3 terminus; the germline J gene supplies the remainder. V usage is TRBV19 and J usage is TRBJ1-1; the match to TRBD1 covers 7 bases. The CDR3 extends over 15 amino acids. CDR1 and CDR2 (germline): LNHDA, SQIVND (reference sequence). The CDR3 loop is CATTPTDRLAVGAFF. The CDR3 DNA, read in part, is TGTGCCACCACCCCTACGGACAGGTTAGCCGTGGGA.

Regarding this clone: The read stops 3 residues short of the end of the CDR3; the missing end is completed from the germline J gene. The chain links TRBV18 to TRBJ2-3, with TRBD1 identical over 8 bases. Germline loops: CDR1 KGHSH, CDR2 LQKENI. The ends lost 8 bases at V and 0 bases at J; junction bases unmatched: 4. The CDR3 runs to 14 residues. The CDR3 DNA, read in part, is TGTGCCAGCCGCCGGACAGGGAGCACAGATACG. Residues: CASRRTGSTDT. The full CDR3 protein is CASRRTGSTDTQYF.

Remarks on this clone: An end of the junction differs from the germline gene, which may be a read error. The read gets to within 3 residues of the CDR3 end, and the germline J gene fills in the rest. The chain links TRBV7-9 to TRBJ2-7, with 8 nucleotides matching TRBD2. Germline lookup yields CDR1 SEHNR and CDR2 FQNEAQ (reference sequence). This CDR3 has 14 amino acids. CDR3 DNA, as far as it was read: TGTGACAGCAGCTTAATGACTAGCGAGAACGAG. It codes for CDSSLMTSENE. The whole CDR3 region reads CDSSLMTSENEQYF.

Regarding this clone: The CDR3 goes on 3 residues after the read ends, and that part is filled in from the germline J gene. This chain links TRBV11-3 with TRBJ2-1, with a tentative D call TRBD1 (6 bases). V was pared by 2 bases and J by 6 bases, with 8 bases between. Germline-derived CDR1 and CDR2 are SGHNT and YENEEA. CDR3 length equals 13 residues. The CDR3: CASSLSRGNEQFF. The sequenced CDR3 bases are TGTGCCAGCAGCTTATCCAGGGGCAATGAG.

For this clone: The CDR3 goes on 3 residues after the read ends, and that part is filled in from the germline J gene. The rearrangement uses TRBV20-1 and TRBJ2-3; TRBD1 or TRBD2 may be the D gene (5 bases each). Looked up from germline, CDR1 is DFQATT and CDR2 is SNEGSKA (reference sequence). The CDR3 is 15 residues long. The chain's CDR3 is CSATPEAGSPQPQYF. CDR3 bases read: TGCAGTGCTACCCCGGAGGCAGGGTCCCCTCAGCCG.

Details on this clone: Read sequence stops 3 residues before the CDR3 end, and the germline J gene provides the missing end. This chain uses TRBV19 with TRBJ2-2, with 9 nucleotides matching TRBD2. The V gene's germline CDR1 is LNHDA and CDR2 SQIVND (reference sequence). V lost 8 bases and J lost 6; bases outside the gene matches: 7. This CDR3 is built from 14 residues. CDR3 amino acids: CASHLGGRAGELFF. Partial CDR3 DNA: TGTGCCAGTCACCTCGGCGGGAGGGCCGGGGAG.

Comments on this clone: The read ends 3 residues before the CDR3 terminus; that terminus is restored from the germline J gene. The rearrangement links TRBV5-1 to TRBJ2-1; TRBD1 matches 12 bases. V gave up 3 bases and J gave up 4 bases; unmatched junction bases: 5. Germline CDR1 reads SGHRS; CDR2 reads YFSETQ. CDR3 length: 16 amino acids. This CDR3 is CASSSGTGGRYNEQFF. The DNA read from the CDR3 is TGCGCCAGCAGCTCGGGGACAGGGGGCAGGTACAATGAG. Using reference TRBV5-1 and TRBJ2-1 for the parts outside the CDR3, the full variable domain is KAGVTQTPRYLIKTRGQQVTLSCSPISGHRSVSWYQQTPGQGLQFLFEYFSETQRNKGNFPGRFSGRQFSNSRSEMNVSTLELGDSALYLCASSSGTGGRYNEQFFGPGTRLTVL.

CDR3 residues: CASSNRDRGTDTQYF. CDR3 bases read: TGTGCCAGCTCAAACCGGGACAGGGGCACAGATACG. The chain is built from TRBV18 and TRBJ2-3, with 9 bases lining up with TRBD1. The read gets to within 3 residues of the CDR3 end, and the germline J gene fills in the rest. CDR1 and CDR2 (germline): KGHSH, LQKENI. The CDR3 extends over 15 amino acids. V lost 5 bases to trimming and J lost 1 base; unmatched junction nucleotides: 4. Full variable domain (rest looked up from reference TRBV18 and TRBJ2-3): NAGVMQNPRHLVRRRGQEARLRCSPMKGHSHVYWYRQLPEEGLKFMVYLQKENIIDESGMPKERFSAEFPKEGPSILRIQQVVRGDSAAYFCASSNRDRGTDTQYFGPGTRLTVL.

In the case of this clone: The sequenced fragment ends 3 residues before the CDR3 boundary, so the rest is inferred from the germline J gene. V and J are TRBV11-2 and TRBJ2-7, with D possibly matching TRBD1 (6 bases). The CDR3 sequence is 13 residues long. The germline gives CDR1 SGHAT, CDR2 FQNNGV. V lost 6 bases and J lost 2, with 11 bases in between. The CDR3 bases that were read are TGTGCCAGCAGATCGACAGGACCCTACGAG. Translation: CASRSTGPYE. The whole CDR3 sequence is CASRSTGPYEQYF.

Comments on this clone: The read is 3 residues too short to cover the CDR3 end, so that end is filled in from the germline J gene. The chain has TRBV20-1 and TRBJ2-5; 8 bases are a match to TRBD2. The CDR3 sequence is 14 residues long. Germline assignment: CDR1 DFQATT and CDR2 SNEGSKA (reference sequence). The junction had 12 bases not matched to a gene; V was cut back by 7 bases and J by 5 bases. The CDR3 sequence is CSVVRSGGHETQYF. The sequenced CDR3 bases are TGCAGTGTGGTGCGGTCGGGGGGGCATGAGACC.

Partial CDR3 DNA: TGCGCCAGCAGCTTGGGCCCGGGGGAGACAGATACG. Translation gives CASSLGPGETDT. The whole CDR3 protein reads CASSLGPGETDTQYF. The J gene is TRBJ2-3, the V gene TRBV5-1; possible D gene TRBD2, 6 bases. The read finishes 3 residues shy of the CDR3 end, and the germline J gene is used to complete it. The CDR3 runs 15 residues. V was pared by 0 bases and J by 3 bases, with 11 bases between. Germline CDR1 is SGHRS and CDR2 is YFSETQ.